These 5 T cell receptor beta chains were sequenced from one sample in a study of blood T cells in healthy people across ages. Sample-barcoded 5' priming and a J-beta primer mix drove a second PCR of roughly 7 to 11 cycles. Via MiXCR, TCRdb re-called the 5' RACE reads, giving one row per CDR3 protein. The sample yields over 1,500,000 distinct CDR3 sequences, around 50% seen once. Sequenced: blood. Receptors originate from a woman aged 40 to 55 in good health.

To note about this clonotype: At one end the junction does not follow the germline gene, possibly because of a read error. The CDR3 protein is CAVSGSQGGEAFF. The CDR3 bases are TGTGCCGTCAGTGGGAGTCAAGGGGGCGAAGCTTTCTTT. This sequence joins TRBV10-3 and TRBJ1-1; 7 bases match TRBD1. CDR3 length: 13 amino acids. Looked up from germline, CDR1 is ENHRY and CDR2 is SYGVKD.

The chain combines TRBV29-1 with TRBJ2-7, with 11 positions matching TRBD2. The germline V gene encodes CDR1 SQVTM and CDR2 ANQGSEA. The length of the CDR3 is 16 residues. V shed 4 bases, J shed 3 bases, and the junction held 11 bases outside the gene matches. This CDR3 reads CSVVASGGLYYYEQYF. The CDR3 region has the DNA TGCAGCGTTGTGGCTAGCGGGGGGCTATACTACTACGAGCAGTACTTC.

The gene calls are TRBV7-2 and TRBJ2-5, with 7 bases that match TRBD2. The closer fit of TRBJ2-1 to the DNA end suggests the J call may be wrong. The germline V gene encodes CDR1 SGHTA and CDR2 FQGNSA. The CDR3 covers 15 residues. This CDR3 reads CASSLGGLLQETQFF. CDR3 sequence (DNA): TGTGCCAGCAGCTTAGGGGGACTACTCCAAGAGACCCAGTTCTTC.

This clonotype was detected a few times. In DNA form, the CDR3 reads TGTGCCAGCAGTTTACTACTAGCGGGGGGCCCCTACGAGCAGTACTTC. As protein: CASSLLLAGGPYEQYF. This chain connects TRBV27 to TRBJ2-7, with 12 positions matching TRBD2. This CDR3 comprises 16 residues. The V segment lost 2 bases and the J segment 2 bases; nucleotides outside the gene matches: 4. The V gene's germline CDR1 is MNHEY and CDR2 SMNVEV (reference sequence).

This rearrangement joins TRBV5-5 to TRBJ1-5, with TRBD1 matching 7 bases. Trimming at V came to 5 bases and at J to 4 bases, leaving 9 bases not matched to a gene. Germline V lookup: CDR1 SGHKS, CDR2 YYEKEE (reference sequence). CDR3 length: 15 residues. CDR3 sequence (DNA): TGTGCCAGCAGTGGGCCAGGGGGGGAAAATCAGCCCCAGCATTTT. This gives the protein CASSGPGGENQPQHF.